This T cell receptor beta chain was captured in a study of CD8+CD57+ T cells in acquired aplastic anemia. At the level of the study: DNA per sorted CD4+ or CD8+ sample ranged roughly 0.19 to 30 ug, averaging roughly 3.5 ug. Reads per healthy sample averaged roughly 9.9 million (CD4+) and 11.0 million (CD8+). Points from the study as a whole: With respect to CD8+ Simpson's diversity, patients and controls did not differ significantly.

V was pared by 10 bases and J by 0 bases, with 7 bases between. The CDR3 sequence is 13 residues long. Concerning this clonotype itself: As yet, its antigen is unknown.

The TCR beta profiling, which covered VDJ combination and CDR3 sequence, was carried out using genomic DNA as the template. TCRdb reanalysed the reads using MiXCR and keeps one entry per CDR3 protein. Of around 200,000 distinct CDR3 sequences in the sample, under 65% were seen once. This TCR came from a human donor in good health. This sequence joins TRBV12-3 or TRBV12-4 and TRBJ2-6; D is tentatively TRBD1 or TRBD2 (5 bases each). Sequencing was performed on sorted CD4+, CD8+, or CD8+CD57+ T cells (not recorded which) from PBMCs. CDR3 in amino acids: CAIGGSGANVLTF. CDR3 coding DNA: TGTGCCATTGGGGGCTCTGGGGCCAACGTCCTGACTTTC.